Below, 10 T cell receptor beta chains from the same sample are listed, as sequenced in a study of spatial heterogeneity in lung cancer. TCRdb reprocessed the 5' RACE reads via MiXCR and lists one record per CDR3 protein. The table records around 66,000 distinct CDR3 sequences, about 6.3% of them present only once. Time point specified: sample taken at primary tumor resection. The sample here was PBMCs, taken at surgery. The origin of the receptors is a female donor with early-stage non-small cell lung cancer.

The V and J genes are TRBV7-9 and TRBJ2-1; 8 positions agree with TRBD2. The CDR3 is 15 amino acids. Trimming removed 5 bases from V and 2 bases from J; junction bases left unmatched: 5. Germline CDR1 SEHNR, CDR2 FQNEAQ (reference sequence). The CDR3 is CASSPRLAPYNEQFF. In DNA, the CDR3 is TGTGCCAGCAGCCCCCGACTAGCGCCCTACAATGAGCAGTTCTTC.

This rearrangement joins TRBV24-1 to TRBJ2-1, with D perhaps TRBD2 (6 bases). The CDR3 has 16 amino acids. CDR1 is KGHDR and CDR2 is SFDVKD in the germline V gene. The ends were cut back, 6 bases at V and 6 bases at J, with 20 bases in the middle. CDR3 protein: CATSTQRVGPGNEQFF. The CDR3 DNA sequence: TGTGCCACCAGTACACAGCGGGTGGGGCCAGGCAATGAGCAGTTCTTC.

The chain has TRBV3-1 and TRBJ2-5, with 9 bases fitting TRBD2. V lost 5 bases, J lost 3 bases, and 10 bases stayed unmatched. The CDR3 covers 16 residues. Per germline, CDR1 LGHDT and CDR2 YNNKEL (reference sequence). The CDR3 loop is CASSFSGSGAKETQYF. The CDR3, as DNA: TGTGCCAGCAGCTTTAGCGGGAGCGGGGCTAAAGAGACCCAGTACTTC.

This clonotype was found many times. V usage is TRBV21-1 and J usage is TRBJ2-1. TRBV21-1 is tagged as a pseudogene. CDR3 length: 16 residues. The CDR3: CASSKAVRSSYNEQFF. Written as DNA, the CDR3 is TGTGCCAGCAGCAAAGCTGTGAGAAGCTCCTACAATGAGCAGTTCTTC.

This clonotype was picked up many times. The chain couples TRBV29-1 to TRBJ2-3; D unclear. Germline-derived CDR1 and CDR2 are SQVTM and ANQGSEA. The ends were cut back, 5 bases at V and 5 bases at J, with 8 bases in the middle. The CDR3 runs to 11 residues. The CDR3 spells CSVRRKDTQYF. As DNA, the CDR3 is TGCAGCGTTAGAAGGAAAGATACGCAGTATTTT.

J is TRBJ2-7 and V is TRBV2; tentative D call: TRBD2 (6 bases). The length of the CDR3 is 12 residues. Trimming removed 7 bases at V and 4 bases at J, with 11 bases between. Germline V gives CDR1 SNHLY, CDR2 FYNNEI. The CDR3 sequence is CASNPRGYEQYV. The CDR3 DNA is TGTGCCAGCAACCCCCGGGGGTACGAGCAGTACGTC.

The chain carries TRBV18 and TRBJ2-7; 9 bases map to TRBD1. The V gene end was trimmed by 6 bases and the J gene end by 3 bases; junction bases not matched to a gene: 0. The germline gives CDR1 KGHSH, CDR2 LQKENI. The CDR3 spans 12 residues. CDR3 residues: CASSGQGYEQYV. Written as DNA, the CDR3 is TGTGCCAGCTCGGGACAGGGCTACGAGCAGTACGTC.

This clonotype occurred many times. The gene calls are TRBV6-6 and TRBJ2-1; 11 positions agree with TRBD2. Germline V gene lookup returns CDR1 MNHNY and CDR2 SVGAGI (reference sequence). CDR3 length: 16 residues. V shed 4 bases and J 6 bases; nucleotides not matched to a gene: 8. The CDR3: CASSFPTSGDSNEQFF. For the CDR3, the DNA is TGTGCCAGCAGTTTTCCGACTAGCGGGGATTCCAATGAGCAGTTCTTC.

This clonotype came up many times. The gene calls are TRBV4-1 and TRBJ2-5; 14 bases fit TRBD2. The J segment lost 5 bases and the V segment lost 0 bases, leaving 8 bases of the junction unmatched. This CDR3 is 18 amino acids long. The germline V gene has CDR1 MGHRA and CDR2 YSYEKL. In nucleotides, the CDR3 is TGCGCCAGCAGCCAAGAAGGACTAGCGGGGGGCCTGTGGGAGACCCAGTACTTC. Protein sequence: CASSQEGLAGGLWETQYF.

V gene TRBV11-3 combines with J gene TRBJ2-1, with D unresolved. The germline gives CDR1 SGHNT, CDR2 YENEEA. This CDR3 is built from 14 residues. Trimming took off 2 bases at V and 7 bases at J, with 12 bases between the two ends. This CDR3 reads CASSLTRTPNEQFF. The CDR3 DNA reads as TGTGCCAGCAGCTTAACGAGAACCCCTAATGAGCAGTTCTTC.